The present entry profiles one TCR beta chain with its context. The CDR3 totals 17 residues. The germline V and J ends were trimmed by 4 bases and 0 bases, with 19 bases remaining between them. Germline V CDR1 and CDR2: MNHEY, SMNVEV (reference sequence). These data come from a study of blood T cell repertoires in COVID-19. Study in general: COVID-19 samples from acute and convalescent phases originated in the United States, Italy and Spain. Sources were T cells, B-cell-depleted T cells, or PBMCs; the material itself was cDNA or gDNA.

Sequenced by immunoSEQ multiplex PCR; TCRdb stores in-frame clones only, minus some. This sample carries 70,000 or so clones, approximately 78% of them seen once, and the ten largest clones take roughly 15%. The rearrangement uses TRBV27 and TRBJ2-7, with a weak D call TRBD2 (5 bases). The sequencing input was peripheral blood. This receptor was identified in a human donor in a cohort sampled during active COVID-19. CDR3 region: CASSSSTRGRVSYEQYF. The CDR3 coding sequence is TGTGCCAGCAGTTCCTCCACTAGAGGGAGAGTCTCCTACGAGCAGTACTTC.